These 26 T cell receptor beta chains originate from one sample sequenced in a study of shared clonotypes between healthy human individuals. Sequenced by immunoSEQ multiplex PCR; TCRdb stores in-frame clones only, minus some. The sample holds some 1,900,000 clones, about 94% seen once. CD45RO negativity and positive selection for CCR7 defined naive CD8 cells, a population that excluded terminally differentiated effector memory CD45RA+ cells. Sequencing used naive CD8+ T cells sorted from blood. The receptors originated from a man aged 18-30 years in good health.

A note on this clone: The same CDR3 can be traced to other DNA sequences in this sample. The chain employs TRBV4-3 and TRBJ2-7; 7 bases map to TRBD2. Germline assignment: CDR1 LGHNA and CDR2 YSLEER. The CDR3 totals 14 residues. The ends lost 0 bases at V and 4 bases at J; junction bases unmatched: 3. Written as DNA, the CDR3 is TGCGCCAGCAGCCAAGAACTAGCGAGTTACGAGCAGTACTTC. Protein product: CASSQELASYEQYF.

V and J are TRBV6-6 and TRBJ1-2, with TRBD1 matching 7 bases. Germline CDR1 and CDR2: MNHNY and SVGAGI (reference sequence). V lost 11 bases and J lost 4; bases outside the gene matches: 13. This CDR3 has 14 amino acids. For the CDR3, the DNA is TGTGCCGGCCGCGGGGACAGCCTACTCTATGGCTACACCTTC. As protein: CAGRGDSLLYGYTF.

V usage is TRBV7-9 and J usage is TRBJ1-4; no clear D gene. The germline V and J ends were trimmed by 4 bases and 4 bases, with 16 bases remaining between them. Germline CDR1 and CDR2: SEHNR and FQNEAQ (reference sequence). The CDR3 extends over 16 amino acids. This chain's CDR3 is CASSSKMRGDNEKLFF. The CDR3 DNA reads as TGTGCCAGCAGCTCCAAGATGCGAGGTGATAATGAAAAACTGTTTTTT.

This chain links TRBV9 with TRBJ2-7, with 7 nucleotides matching TRBD1. Germline V lookup: CDR1 SGDLS, CDR2 YYNGEE. This CDR3 comprises 13 residues. J gave up 6 bases and V 3 bases, and 6 bases lay outside the gene matches. The CDR3 sequence: CASSAGTEGEQYF. The DNA of the CDR3 is TGTGCCAGCAGCGCGGGGACAGAAGGCGAGCAGTACTTC.

Written as DNA, the CDR3 is TGTGCCAGCTCCGTGGCAGGGAGCTATGGCTACACCTTC. Translating it yields CASSVAGSYGYTF. The chain carries TRBV6-5 and TRBJ1-2, with D possibly being TRBD1 (5 bases). V lost 8 bases and J 4 bases, leaving 14 bases between the germline ends. Looked up from germline, CDR1 is MNHEY and CDR2 is SVGAGI. The CDR3 consists of 13 residues.

This clone was recorded once. The identical CDR3 is also encoded by other nucleotide sequences in the sample. This sequence joins TRBV4-1 and TRBJ2-3; D gene uncertain. The V end lost 0 bases, the J end lost 3 bases, and 7 bases lay between the germline ends. Germline loops: CDR1 MGHRA, CDR2 YSYEKL. The CDR3 is 14 amino acids. Here the CDR3 DNA reads TGCGCCAGCAGCCAAGATCCTGTAACAGATACGCAGTATTTT. Translating it yields CASSQDPVTDTQYF.

The V and J genes are TRBV11-2 and TRBJ2-7, with 7 bases matching TRBD1. CDR3 size: 14 residues. Trimming at V came to 5 bases and at J to 1 base, leaving 5 bases not matched to a gene. In germline, CDR1 is SGHAT, CDR2 FQNNGV. CDR3 region: CASSPRQGSYEQYF. The CDR3 nucleotides read TGTGCCAGCAGCCCAAGACAGGGTTCCTACGAGCAGTACTTC.

The chain carries TRBV19 and TRBJ2-5; D is possibly TRBD1 (6 bases). The CDR3 is 15 amino acids. Germline CDR1 and CDR2: LNHDA and SQIVND (reference sequence). V shed 3 bases and J shed 5 bases, with 16 bases lying between them. Here the CDR3 DNA reads TGTGCCAGTAGTATTGGAACAGGGATTATGGAGACCCAGTACTTC. Its protein is CASSIGTGIMETQYF.

The V and J genes are TRBV30 and TRBJ1-1; D gene uncertain. The CDR3 totals 14 residues. V lost 1 base to trimming and J lost 0 bases, with 9 bases between them. Germline V gene data show CDR1 as GTSNPN and CDR2 as SVGIG (reference sequence). The CDR3 is CAWSGQNLNTEAFF. DNA of the CDR3: TGTGCCTGGAGTGGGCAGAATTTGAACACTGAAGCTTTCTTT. Combining the CDR3 with reference TRBV30 and TRBJ1-1 gives the whole variable domain SQTIHQWPATLVQPVGSPLSLECTVEGTSNPNLYWYRQAAGRGLQLLFYSVGIGQISSEVPQNLSASRPQDRQFILSSKKLLLSDSGFYLCAWSGQNLNTEAFFGQGTRLTVV.

The CDR3 nucleotides are TGTGCCAGCAGCTTAGCCCCAGAAACTAGCGGTACGCAGTATTTT. Amino acids: CASSLAPETSGTQYF. The chain employs TRBV11-3 and TRBJ2-3; 8 nucleotides match TRBD2. CDR1 is SGHNT and CDR2 is YENEEA in the germline V gene. This CDR3 comprises 15 residues. The J segment lost 8 bases and the V segment lost 1 base, leaving 8 bases of the junction unmatched.

The rearrangement links TRBV4-1 to TRBJ2-1; 14 nucleotides line up with TRBD2. J lost 5 bases, V lost 1 base, and 4 bases had no gene match. CDR1 MGHRA and CDR2 YSYEKL come from the germline V gene. The CDR3 is 17 residues long. CDR3 protein: CASSQGGLAGEDNEQFF. Written as DNA, the CDR3 is TGCGCCAGCAGCCAAGGGGGACTAGCGGGAGAAGACAATGAGCAGTTCTTC.

This clone was seen a single time. The rearrangement uses TRBV5-1 and TRBJ2-7; D unresolved. CDR1 and CDR2 from the germline V gene are SGHRS and YFSETQ. The CDR3 has 13 amino acids. V was clipped by 4 bases and J by 4 bases, with 12 bases between them. This chain's CDR3 is CASSPLTGYEQYF. The DNA for the CDR3 is TGCGCCAGCAGCCCCCTGACCGGTTACGAGCAGTACTTC.

The CDR3 DNA sequence: TGTGCCAGCTCACCTGGGACTAGCGGGAGGGGCCCCTACAATGAGCAGTTCTTC. Its protein is CASSPGTSGRGPYNEQFF. This chain joins TRBV18 and TRBJ2-1; 16 bases agree with TRBD2. This CDR3 is built from 18 residues. V dropped 3 bases and J dropped 2; count of bases not matched to a gene: 4. Germline V gene sequence: CDR1 KGHSH, CDR2 LQKENI.

A note on this clone: This sample includes further DNA sequences coding for the same CDR3. The chain couples TRBV6-1 to TRBJ2-7; a weak D match, TRBD2 (5 bases). Trimming took off 6 bases at V and 4 bases at J, with 10 bases between the two ends. This CDR3 region has 12 residues. The germline V gene encodes CDR1 MNHNS and CDR2 SASEGT. The CDR3 protein is CASSDPGYEQYF. Written as DNA, the CDR3 is TGTGCCAGCAGCGACCCGGGGTACGAGCAGTACTTC.

The V gene is TRBV7-9, the J gene TRBJ2-3; D is undetermined. This CDR3 has 14 amino acids. The V gene's germline CDR1 is SEHNR and CDR2 FQNEAQ (reference sequence). Trimming took off 5 bases at V and 4 bases at J, with 13 bases between the two ends. This CDR3 reads CASSTAHPADTQYF. The CDR3, as DNA: TGTGCCAGCAGCACAGCCCATCCGGCAGATACGCAGTATTTT.

Details on this clone: Distinct nucleotide sequences in the sample also encode this CDR3. This chain links TRBV5-6 with TRBJ2-2; TRBD1 agrees at 10 bases. There are 15 residues in the CDR3. Germline values: CDR1 SGHDT, CDR2 YYEEEE. Germline trimming cut 2 bases from V and 5 bases from J; bases unmatched to any gene: 3. The CDR3 sequence: CASSFGTGVTGELFF. DNA for the CDR3: TGTGCCAGCAGCTTTGGGACAGGGGTGACCGGGGAGCTGTTTTTT.

This chain links TRBV6-5 with TRBJ2-7; D might be TRBD2 (5 bases). Germline values: CDR1 MNHEY, CDR2 SVGAGI. This CDR3 comprises 13 residues. The V end lost 5 bases, the J end lost 4 bases, and 12 bases lay between the germline ends. The DNA of the CDR3 is TGTGCCAGCAGTCGGGGAGACGCATACGAGCAGTACTTC. Protein: CASSRGDAYEQYF.

The chain combines TRBV6-5 with TRBJ2-7, with 13 nucleotides matching TRBD2. Germline lookup yields CDR1 MNHEY and CDR2 SVGAGI. V shed 6 bases, J shed 3 bases, and the junction held 2 bases outside the gene matches. The CDR3 covers 14 residues. CDR3 protein: CASRGTSGNYEQYF. The CDR3 DNA follows: TGTGCCAGCAGGGGGACTAGCGGGAACTACGAGCAGTACTTC.

There are a few counts of this clone. The sample holds other DNA sequences that translate to the same CDR3. The V gene is TRBV6-5, the J gene TRBJ1-1; D is uncertain. The V end was cut by 0 bases, the J end by 1 base, with 3 bases between. This CDR3 comprises 13 residues. Germline CDR1 is MNHEY and CDR2 is SVGAGI. The CDR3 coding sequence is TGTGCCAGCAGTTACTCTGAGAACACTGAAGCTTTCTTT. Its protein product is CASSYSENTEAFF.

This chain uses TRBV2 with TRBJ2-3; 7 nucleotides agree with TRBD2. The CDR3 runs 16 residues. V dropped 1 base and J dropped 0; count of bases not matched to a gene: 4. Germline V gene lookup returns CDR1 SNHLY and CDR2 FYNNEI. The CDR3 sequence is CASSEGGGGSTDTQYF. CDR3 in DNA: TGTGCCAGCAGTGAAGGGGGCGGGGGAAGCACAGATACGCAGTATTTT.

V and J are TRBV12-5 and TRBJ2-7, with D uncertain. This CDR3 is built from 14 residues. The V gene's germline CDR1 is LGHNT and CDR2 FRNRAP. Trimming cost V 7 bases and J 2 bases, with 15 bases left between them. This CDR3 is CASVARPGTYEQYF. The CDR3 bases are TGTGCTAGTGTCGCCCGGCCCGGAACCTACGAGCAGTACTTC. The variable domain in full, completed from reference TRBV12-5 and TRBJ2-7, reads DARVTQTPRHKVTEMGQEVTMRCQPILGHNTVFWYRQTMMQGLELLAYFRNRAPLDDSGMPKDRFSAEMPDATLATLKIQPSEPRDSAVYFCASVARPGTYEQYFGPGTRLTVT.

The chain is built from TRBV10-3 and TRBJ1-4; D might be TRBD1 (6 bases). The CDR3 is 14 residues long. Germline CDR1 ENHRY, CDR2 SYGVKD. The V end was cut by 0 bases, the J end by 8 bases, with 10 bases between. In nucleotides, the CDR3 is TGTGCCATCAGTGAGTCGGCCGGGGGCGAAAAACTGTTTTTT. It specifies CAISESAGGEKLFF.

V and J are TRBV2 and TRBJ2-3; D gene unclear. The germline V gene has CDR1 SNHLY and CDR2 FYNNEI. V lost 3 bases and J lost 2, with 12 bases in between. CDR3 length: 15 amino acids. The CDR3 region is CASSETGLFTDTQYF. The DNA for the CDR3 is TGTGCCAGCAGTGAGACCGGGCTCTTCACAGATACGCAGTATTTT.

This chain connects TRBV27 to TRBJ2-7; TRBD1 or TRBD2 may be the D gene (5 bases each). The CDR3 has 14 residues. Germline CDR1 and CDR2: MNHEY and SMNVEV (reference sequence). With 0 bases removed from V and 6 bases from J, the gap between germline ends came to 12 bases. CDR3 nucleotides: TGTGCCAGCAGTTTATCCCCTCACGGGACCGAGCAGTACTTC. It yields the protein CASSLSPHGTEQYF.

The CDR3 loop is CASSFSSNEQFF. The DNA for the CDR3 is TGCGCCAGCAGCTTCTCTAGCAATGAGCAGTTCTTC. This rearrangement joins TRBV5-1 to TRBJ2-1, with no clear D. CDR3 length: 12 amino acids. Trimming pared 2 bases from V and 6 bases from J, leaving 6 bases between. CDR1 and CDR2 (germline): SGHRS, YFSETQ. The variable domain in full, completed from reference TRBV5-1 and TRBJ2-1, reads KAGVTQTPRYLIKTRGQQVTLSCSPISGHRSVSWYQQTPGQGLQFLFEYFSETQRNKGNFPGRFSGRQFSNSRSEMNVSTLELGDSALYLCASSFSSNEQFFGPGTRLTVL.

This rearrangement joins TRBV19 to TRBJ1-1; perhaps TRBD1 as D (5 bases). V was clipped by 0 bases and J by 1 base, with 9 bases between them. The CDR3 covers 15 residues. Germline V lookup: CDR1 LNHDA, CDR2 SQIVND (reference sequence). CDR3 sequence reads: CASSIDSGENTEAFF. The CDR3 nucleotides are TGTGCCAGTAGTATAGATTCGGGGGAGAACACTGAAGCTTTCTTT.